This entry lists 21 T cell receptor beta chains sequenced from one sample in a study of blood T cells in healthy people across ages. Together with a sample-barcoded 5' primer, a J-beta primer mix was included in a second PCR lasting about 7 to 11 cycles. Each CDR3 protein gets one entry after TCRdb re-called the 5' RACE reads with MiXCR. Here the sample spans roughly 2 million distinct CDR3 sequences, 49% being singletons. Sample: blood. The receptors were sampled from a woman aged 40 to 50 in good health.

This clonotype was detected only a few times. The V call is TRBV20-1, the J call TRBJ2-5; 7 positions agree with TRBD1. Germline values: CDR1 DFQATT, CDR2 SNEGSKA (reference sequence). This CDR3 spans 15 amino acids. V lost 2 bases to trimming and J lost 7 bases; unmatched junction nucleotides: 13. The CDR3 protein is CSARTQGQTSLTQYF. DNA of the CDR3: TGCAGTGCTAGAACTCAGGGACAGACATCCTTGACCCAGTACTTC.

The chain couples TRBV5-1 to TRBJ2-3, with TRBD1 matching 9 bases. With V trimmed by 0 bases and J by 4 bases, 3 bases remained unmatched. Germline-derived CDR1 and CDR2 are SGHRS and YFSETQ. The CDR3 covers 15 residues. The CDR3 protein is CASSLEGTGSDTQYF. The CDR3 region has the DNA TGCGCCAGCAGCTTGGAGGGGACAGGGTCAGATACGCAGTATTTT.

The chain combines TRBV10-3 with TRBJ2-3; TRBD1 matches at 8 bases. Trimming cost V 1 base and J 2 bases; bases outside gene matches: 5. CDR3 length equals 16 residues. CDR1 is ENHRY and CDR2 is SYGVKD in the germline V gene. CDR3 amino acids: CAISEFRDRTTDTQYF. CDR3 DNA: TGTGCCATCAGTGAGTTTCGGGACAGGACCACAGATACGCAGTATTTT.

In this sample, this clonotype turned up a few times. The chain is built from TRBV7-8 and TRBJ2-5; D perhaps matches TRBD1 (5 bases). V lost 2 bases and J 5 bases, leaving 12 bases between the germline ends. This CDR3 is 14 amino acids long. Germline CDR1 SGHVS, CDR2 FQNEAQ. CDR3 sequence: CASSLLGPAETQYF. CDR3 in DNA: TGTGCCAGCAGCTTATTGGGGCCGGCGGAGACCCAGTACTTC.

This clonotype was recorded a few times. This chain links TRBV20-1 with TRBJ2-1, with D perhaps matching TRBD1 or TRBD2 (6 bases each). Trimming took 6 bases from V and 8 from J, leaving 14 bases between them. Germline V lookup: CDR1 DFQATT, CDR2 SNEGSKA (reference sequence). The CDR3 runs 12 residues. This chain's CDR3 is CSADTGADEQFF. The CDR3 DNA reads TGCAGTGCAGACACGGGGGCCGATGAGCAGTTCTTC.

The V call is TRBV20-1, the J call TRBJ2-6; no firm D call. The V gene lost 3 bases and the J gene lost 4 bases, with 10 bases spanning the gap. The germline gives CDR1 DFQATT, CDR2 SNEGSKA (reference sequence). This CDR3 is built from 14 residues. Written as DNA, the CDR3 is TGCAGTGCTAGGCTCCAATGGGGGGCCAACGTCCTGACTTTC. Translated: CSARLQWGANVLTF.

This clonotype was counted only a few times. The CDR3 DNA reads as TGTGCCAGCAGCTTAGACCCCGCGGTTGAGCAGTACTTC. Its translation: CASSLDPAVEQYF. The chain is built from TRBV7-2 and TRBJ2-7; D gene unclear. Trimming took 1 base from V and 7 from J, leaving 11 bases between them. Germline V gene lookup returns CDR1 SGHTA and CDR2 FQGNSA. This CDR3 is built from 13 residues.

The gene calls are TRBV6-2 or TRBV6-3 and TRBJ2-5; D assignment may be TRBD1 or TRBD2 (5 bases each). The ends were cut back, 2 bases at V and 5 bases at J, with 15 bases in the middle. The CDR3 sequence is 15 residues long. Per the germline V gene, CDR1 is MNHEY and CDR2 is SVGEGT. CDR3 protein: CASSYPPGSWETQYF. DNA for the CDR3: TGTGCCAGCAGTTACCCCCCAGGGAGTTGGGAGACCCAGTACTTC.

The chain is built from TRBV4-2 and TRBJ1-2; no clear D gene. With 0 bases removed from V and 7 bases from J, the gap between germline ends came to 12 bases. CDR3 length: 14 amino acids. In germline, CDR1 is LGHNA, CDR2 YNFKEQ. CDR3: CASSQEGGMGGYTF. The CDR3 DNA sequence: TGTGCCAGCAGCCAAGAGGGAGGTATGGGTGGCTACACCTTC.

The J gene is TRBJ2-5, the V gene TRBV7-8; 8 nucleotides agree with TRBD1. The CDR3 is made up of 15 amino acids. The germline V gene encodes CDR1 SGHVS and CDR2 FQNEAQ. V shed 1 base, J shed 5 bases, and the junction held 6 bases outside the gene matches. As DNA, the CDR3 is TGTGCCAGCAGCTTAGGAGGGACAGGCATCGAGACCCAGTACTTC. It codes for CASSLGGTGIETQYF.

This clonotype has only a few counts. The V and J genes are TRBV5-1 and TRBJ2-1; TRBD1 agrees at 10 bases. Trimming took 1 base from V and 0 from J; bases not matched to a gene: 10. Germline-derived CDR1 and CDR2 are SGHRS and YFSETQ. This CDR3 contains 19 residues. The CDR3 reads CASSLWGTGADSSYNEQFF. Written as DNA, the CDR3 is TGCGCCAGCAGCTTGTGGGGGACAGGGGCCGACAGCTCCTACAATGAGCAGTTCTTC. Filled out from reference TRBV5-1 and TRBJ2-1, the complete variable domain reads KAGVTQTPRYLIKTRGQQVTLSCSPISGHRSVSWYQQTPGQGLQFLFEYFSETQRNKGNFPGRFSGRQFSNSRSEMNVSTLELGDSALYLCASSLWGTGADSSYNEQFFGPGTRLTVL.

This clonotype was recorded a few times. The rearrangement uses TRBV27 and TRBJ2-5, with 12 bases aligning to TRBD1. The CDR3 runs 15 residues. The V segment lost 5 bases and the J segment 5 bases; nucleotides outside the gene matches: 6. Germline CDR1 and CDR2: MNHEY and SMNVEV (reference sequence). CDR3: CASSHGTGGGETQYF. CDR3 sequence (DNA): TGTGCCAGCAGTCACGGGACAGGGGGCGGTGAGACCCAGTACTTC.

The genes are TRBV5-6 and TRBJ2-7; either TRBD1 or TRBD2 may supply D (5 bases each). Gene TRBJ2-5 matches the end of the DNA better, so the J call may be wrong. The length of the CDR3 is 13 residues. Per germline, CDR1 SGHDT and CDR2 YYEEEE. The CDR3 region is CASSGDLGATQYF. The CDR3 DNA is TGTGCCAGCAGCGGGGACCTGGGTGCGACCCAGTACTTC.

V usage is TRBV14 and J usage is TRBJ1-6; possibly TRBD1 for D (5 bases). V was cut by 0 bases and J by 9 bases, with 9 bases left in between. Germline values: CDR1 SGHDN, CDR2 FVKESK. This CDR3 spans 14 amino acids. The CDR3 DNA reads as TGTGCCAGCAGCCAAGATTATGGGGGTTCACCCCTCCACTTT. It is translated as CASSQDYGGSPLHF.

This clonotype was picked up a small number of times. The chain combines TRBV7-3 with TRBJ2-1, with D unresolved. V was trimmed by 0 bases and J by 7 bases, leaving 10 bases between them. Germline values: CDR1 SGHTA, CDR2 FQGTGA. The CDR3 is made up of 14 amino acids. As DNA, the CDR3 is TGTGCCAGCAGCTTAACGTTTCCAGCAAATGAGCAGTTCTTC. It is translated as CASSLTFPANEQFF. The full variable domain, completed using reference TRBV7-3 and TRBJ2-1, is GAGVSQTPSNKVTEKGKYVELRCDPISGHTALYWYRQSLGQGPEFLIYFQGTGAADDSGLPNDRFFAVRPEGSVSTLKIQRTERGDSAVYLCASSLTFPANEQFFGPGTRLTVL.

This chain links TRBV20-1 with TRBJ2-5; 13 bases align to TRBD2. The CDR3 contains 16 residues. The germline gives CDR1 DFQATT, CDR2 SNEGSKA (reference sequence). Trimming at V came to 6 bases and at J to 1 base, leaving 8 bases not matched to a gene. CDR3 sequence reads: CSAHGLAGAIQETQYF. CDR3 nucleotide sequence: TGCAGTGCCCATGGACTAGCGGGGGCCATCCAAGAGACCCAGTACTTC.

The chain joins TRBV27 to TRBJ2-2, with D possibly TRBD1 on 5 matching bases. This CDR3 comprises 12 residues. The V end was cut by 3 bases, the J end by 7 bases, with 6 bases between. From germline, CDR1 is MNHEY and CDR2 SMNVEV (reference sequence). CDR3 sequence reads: CASSFRGGELFF. The CDR3 DNA sequence: TGTGCCAGCAGTTTTAGGGGCGGGGAGCTGTTTTTT.

The rearrangement joins TRBV7-2 to TRBJ2-3, with D possibly being TRBD1 (6 bases). Germline CDR1 reads SGHTA; CDR2 reads FQGNSA. This CDR3 is built from 15 residues. V gave up 6 bases and J gave up 2 bases, with 15 bases separating them. CDR3 region: CASSTWGPSTDTQYF. For the CDR3, the DNA is TGTGCCAGCAGTACTTGGGGGCCCTCCACAGATACGCAGTATTTT.

This clonotype was seen a handful of times. The gene calls are TRBV27 and TRBJ1-2, with TRBD1 matching 7 bases. V lost 7 bases and J lost 4; bases outside the gene matches: 12. The CDR3 length is 15 residues. CDR1 is MNHEY and CDR2 is SMNVEV in the germline V gene (reference sequence). The CDR3 protein is CASTQQGKVGYGYTF. CDR3 DNA: TGTGCCAGCACACAACAGGGGAAAGTGGGCTATGGCTACACCTTC.

The V and J genes are TRBV24-1 and TRBJ2-3; D is perhaps TRBD2 (6 bases). CDR1 is KGHDR, CDR2 SFDVKD, per germline. V shed 6 bases and J shed 6 bases, with 18 bases lying between them. This CDR3 has 15 amino acids. This chain's CDR3 is CATSQSGSDTDTQYF. CDR3 in DNA: TGTGCCACCAGTCAGAGCGGGTCAGACACTGATACGCAGTATTTT.

This clonotype was counted a few times. The chain couples TRBV25-1 to TRBJ2-3, with a weak D call TRBD2 (7 bases). Trimming pared 6 bases from V and 6 bases from J, leaving 13 bases between. The CDR3 loop spans 13 amino acids. Germline CDR1 reads MGHDK; CDR2 reads SYGVNS. In nucleotides, the CDR3 is TGTGCCAGCAGCACGGGGGGCCCTGATACGCAGTATTTT. Its protein product is CASSTGGPDTQYF.